This record looks at one T cell receptor (beta chain) sequence and its context. The antigen remains unidentified. Amplification used 60 Vbeta primers and 13 Jbeta primers. The repertoire was sequenced with immunoSEQ multiplex PCR; TCRdb's copy has only in-frame clones and lacks some. The sample consists of roughly 190,000 clones, around 67% of them appearing once. V lost 0 bases, J lost 7 bases, and 3 bases stayed unmatched. This CDR3 comprises 16 residues. CDR1 is SGHNT, CDR2 YYREEE, per germline (reference sequence). The sample belongs to a study of cytomegalovirus exposure and HLA in healthy donors. Findings and limits, study-wide: HLA-A and HLA-B allele assignments for most subjects were reportedly predicted accurately using TCR beta sequences. Sequence variants that were highly shared formed a cluster that was likely a sequencing artifact. Later analysis showed most CMV-associated TCR beta chains appearing HLA-restricted. Analysis was carried out at a later point, and it linked a missense DCLRE1C variant to TCR beta V- and J-gene trimming.

Sequenced: PBMCs. This TCR was sampled from a woman aged 25 to 39 in good health and CMV-seropositive. The gene calls are TRBV5-4 and TRBJ2-1, with TRBD2 identical over 14 bases. The CDR3 coding sequence is TGTGCCAGCAGCTTGGGGGGACTAGCGGGGGTAAATGAGCAGTTCTTC. Encoded protein: CASSLGGLAGVNEQFF.